Following are 16 T cell receptor beta chains from one sample sequenced in a study of Ad26.COV2.S vaccination and SARS-CoV-2 variants. Repertoires were generated with immunoSEQ multiplex PCR, while TCRdb's copy carries only in-frame clones and drops some. The table lists roughly 450,000 clones, approximately 90% of them singletons. Noted treatment: 15 to 20 received Ad26.COV2.S at low or high dose, single or two shots; five or six received placebo; per-sample allocation not given. The samples were gathered on day 63 after the first injection of vaccine or placebo. This specimen was peripheral blood, taken in a trial of Ad26.COV2.S vaccine versus placebo. All receptors derive from a person aged 18-60 years who received the Ad26.COV2.S COVID-19 vaccine or a placebo.

V and J are TRBV5-4 and TRBJ2-1, with 7 bases identical to TRBD2. Germline trimming cut 6 bases from V and 6 bases from J; bases unmatched to any gene: 6. Per germline, CDR1 SGHNT and CDR2 YYREEE (reference sequence). The length of the CDR3 is 13 residues. CDR3 protein: CASNRREGNEQFF. CDR3 sequence (DNA): TGTGCCAGCAATCGAAGGGAGGGCAATGAGCAGTTCTTC.

The chain carries TRBV7-2 and TRBJ2-4; 13 bases are shared with TRBD2. V shed 5 bases, J shed 9 bases, and the junction held 16 bases outside the gene matches. The CDR3 spans 18 residues. Germline lookup yields CDR1 SGHTA and CDR2 FQGNSA. CDR3 amino acids: CASSTTGLAGIPPTIQYF. DNA of the CDR3: TGTGCCAGCAGCACAACGGGACTAGCGGGAATCCCACCAACCATTCAGTACTTC.

The rearrangement uses TRBV5-4 and TRBJ2-5; TRBD2 matches 7 bases. This CDR3 is built from 15 residues. The V gene end was trimmed by 0 bases and the J gene end by 1 base; junction bases not matched to a gene: 3. The germline gives CDR1 SGHNT, CDR2 YYREEE (reference sequence). DNA for the CDR3: TGTGCCAGCAGCTTGGCGGCGGGAGCCCAAGAGACCCAGTACTTC. Translating it yields CASSLAAGAQETQYF.

This chain connects TRBV6-5 to TRBJ1-1; D may be TRBD1 (5 bases). The V gene lost 2 bases and the J gene lost 0 bases, with 10 bases spanning the gap. CDR1 is MNHEY and CDR2 is SVGAGI in the germline V gene. This CDR3 spans 15 amino acids. The CDR3 nucleotides are TGTGCCAGCAGTTACGCCAGGGCTATGAACACTGAAGCTTTCTTT. Amino acid sequence: CASSYARAMNTEAFF.

The chain links TRBV28 to TRBJ2-5; 8 nucleotides line up with TRBD2. The CDR3 spans 15 residues. Trimming at V came to 2 bases and at J to 2 bases, leaving 4 bases not matched to a gene. Germline loops: CDR1 MDHEN, CDR2 SYDVKM. Here the CDR3 reads CASSLRLALQETQYF. CDR3 nucleotides: TGTGCCAGCAGTTTACGACTAGCGTTGCAAGAGACCCAGTACTTC.

The gene calls are TRBV7-8 and TRBJ2-7; maybe TRBD2 (5 bases). Trimming stripped 5 bases from V and 2 bases from J, with 16 bases between. Germline-derived CDR1 and CDR2 are SGHVS and FQNEAQ. The CDR3 is 15 residues long. This CDR3 is CASSHTDSGAYEQYF. The CDR3 nucleotides are TGTGCCAGCAGCCACACCGATTCCGGGGCCTACGAGCAGTACTTC.

The V call is TRBV4-2, the J call TRBJ1-2, with 10 bases matching TRBD1. The CDR3 has 16 amino acids. V dropped 2 bases and J dropped 6; count of bases not matched to a gene: 9. Germline CDR1 reads LGHNA; CDR2 reads YNFKEQ. The CDR3 protein is CASSQQGTGEEDGYTF. The CDR3 coding sequence is TGTGCCAGCAGCCAACAAGGGACAGGGGAAGAGGATGGCTACACCTTC.

This chain links TRBV10-1 with TRBJ2-2; 9 bases are a match to TRBD2. The CDR3 is made up of 13 amino acids. Trimming took 6 bases from V and 6 from J; bases not matched to a gene: 2. From germline, CDR1 is WNHNN and CDR2 SYGVQD (reference sequence). CDR3 loop: CASRGLASGELFF. DNA for the CDR3: TGCGCCAGCAGGGGACTAGCTTCCGGGGAGCTGTTTTTT.

This chain uses TRBV12-3 or TRBV12-4 with TRBJ1-1; D perhaps matches TRBD1 (5 bases). Between the trimmed V and J ends, which lost 7 bases and 6 bases, there was a span of 12 bases. This CDR3 contains 12 residues. CDR3 DNA: TGTGCCAGCACCCTTCGGGGCCCTGAAGCTTTCTTT. Translation gives CASTLRGPEAFF.

The chain joins TRBV7-7 to TRBJ2-1; D perhaps matches TRBD1 (5 bases). Germline assignment: CDR1 SSHAT and CDR2 FNYEAQ (reference sequence). Trimming took off 0 bases at V and 2 bases at J, with 11 bases between the two ends. There are 16 residues in the CDR3. CDR3 region: CASSLAEQATYNEQFF. The CDR3 nucleotides are TGTGCCAGCAGCTTAGCGGAACAGGCGACCTACAATGAGCAGTTCTTC.

The rearrangement links TRBV25-1 to TRBJ2-1, with D unclear. Germline values: CDR1 MGHDK, CDR2 SYGVNS. Trimming left V 1 base short and J 10 bases short, with 5 bases between. The CDR3 extends over 11 amino acids. CDR3 DNA sequence: TGTGCCAGCAGTGAATTTTCGGAGCAGTTCTTC. Translated: CASSEFSEQFF.

The chain has TRBV10-1 and TRBJ2-3; maybe TRBD1 (5 bases). CDR3 size: 14 residues. The germline V gene has CDR1 WNHNN and CDR2 SYGVQD (reference sequence). The V and J ends lost 3 bases and 4 bases respectively, with 11 bases between them. This CDR3 reads CASSDFREPDTQYF. In DNA, the CDR3 is TGCGCCAGCAGTGATTTCAGGGAACCAGATACGCAGTATTTT.

This clone was detected once. V is TRBV7-3 and J is TRBJ2-1, with no clear D. CDR3 size: 13 residues. V was cut by 2 bases and J by 8 bases, with 10 bases left in between. Germline V lookup: CDR1 SGHTA, CDR2 FQGTGA. CDR3 nucleotide sequence: TGTGCCAGCAGCTTAGATAGCACCCATGAGCAGTTCTTC. Protein product: CASSLDSTHEQFF.

V usage is TRBV6-2 or TRBV6-3 and J usage is TRBJ2-7, with D unresolved. The germline CDR1 and CDR2 sequences are MNHEY and SVGEGT. Deletions cut 2 bases from V and 2 bases from J, with 13 bases between. The length of the CDR3 is 15 residues. Here the CDR3 reads CASSYVSGLPYEQYF. DNA of the CDR3: TGTGCCAGCAGTTACGTGTCGGGCCTGCCCTACGAGCAGTACTTC.

The chain links TRBV7-2 to TRBJ2-4, with D uncertain. Germline assignment: CDR1 SGHTA and CDR2 FQGNSA. V was shortened by 1 base and J by 7 bases, with 8 bases between the two germline ends. The CDR3 sequence is 13 residues long. The CDR3 loop is CASSLDRQNIQYF. The DNA for the CDR3 is TGTGCCAGCAGCTTAGACCGGCAGAACATTCAGTACTTC.

This rearrangement joins TRBV5-4 to TRBJ2-1, with D perhaps TRBD2 (6 bases). The V and J ends lost 3 bases and 9 bases respectively, with 13 bases between them. The germline V gene encodes CDR1 SGHNT and CDR2 YYREEE (reference sequence). This CDR3 is 13 amino acids long. The chain's CDR3 is CASSSPRGSEQFF. For the CDR3, the DNA is TGTGCCAGCAGCTCCCCACGGGGGAGTGAGCAGTTCTTC. The complete variable domain, with remaining parts taken from reference TRBV5-4 and TRBJ2-1, reads ETGVTQSPTHLIKTRGQQVTLRCSSQSGHNTVSWYQQALGQGPQFIFQYYREEENGRGNFPPRFSGLQFPNYSSELNVNALELDDSALYLCASSSPRGSEQFFGPGTRLTVL.